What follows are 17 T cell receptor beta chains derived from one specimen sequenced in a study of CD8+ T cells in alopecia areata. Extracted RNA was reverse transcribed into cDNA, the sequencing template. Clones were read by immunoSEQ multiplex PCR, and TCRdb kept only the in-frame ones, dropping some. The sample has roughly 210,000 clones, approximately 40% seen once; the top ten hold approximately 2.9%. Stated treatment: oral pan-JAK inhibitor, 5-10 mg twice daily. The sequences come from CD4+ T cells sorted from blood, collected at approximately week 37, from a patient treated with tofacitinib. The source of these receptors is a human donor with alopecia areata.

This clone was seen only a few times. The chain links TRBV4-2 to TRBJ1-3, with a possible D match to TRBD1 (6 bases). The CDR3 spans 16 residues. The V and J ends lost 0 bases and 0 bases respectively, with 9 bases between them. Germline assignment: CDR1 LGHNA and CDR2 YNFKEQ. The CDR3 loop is CASSQDQGNSGNTIYF. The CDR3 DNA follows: TGTGCCAGCAGCCAAGATCAGGGGAACTCTGGAAACACCATATATTTT.

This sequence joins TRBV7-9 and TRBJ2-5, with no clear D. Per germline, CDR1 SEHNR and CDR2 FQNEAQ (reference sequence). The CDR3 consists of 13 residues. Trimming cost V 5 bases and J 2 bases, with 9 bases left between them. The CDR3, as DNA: TGTGCCAGCAGCCCTCACGCTCAAGAGACCCAGTACTTC. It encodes CASSPHAQETQYF.

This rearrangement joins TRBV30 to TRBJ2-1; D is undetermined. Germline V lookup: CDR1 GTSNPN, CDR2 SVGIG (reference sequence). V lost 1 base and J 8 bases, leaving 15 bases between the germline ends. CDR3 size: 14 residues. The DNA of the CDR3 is TGTGCCTGGAGTGGGGCGACGCCCCGGGATGAGCAGTTCTTC. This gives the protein CAWSGATPRDEQFF.

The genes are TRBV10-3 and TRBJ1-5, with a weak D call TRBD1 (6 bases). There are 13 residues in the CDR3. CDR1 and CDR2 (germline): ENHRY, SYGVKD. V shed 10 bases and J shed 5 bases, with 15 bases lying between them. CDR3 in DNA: TGTGCCAGCAGATACAGGGAGGATCAGCCCCAGCATTTT. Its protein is CASRYREDQPQHF.

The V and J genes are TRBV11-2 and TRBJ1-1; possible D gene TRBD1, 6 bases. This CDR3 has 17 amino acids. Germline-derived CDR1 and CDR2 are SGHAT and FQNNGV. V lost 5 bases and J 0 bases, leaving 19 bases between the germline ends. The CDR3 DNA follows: TGTGCCAGCAGCCCGGAGAAGGACAGACGCTTGAACACTGAAGCTTTCTTT. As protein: CASSPEKDRRLNTEAFF.

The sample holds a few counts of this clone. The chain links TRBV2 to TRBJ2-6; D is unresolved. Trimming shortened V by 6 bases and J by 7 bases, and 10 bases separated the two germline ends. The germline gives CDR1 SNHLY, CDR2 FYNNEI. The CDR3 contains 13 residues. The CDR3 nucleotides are TGTGCCAGCAGGGCCAATGGAGCCAACGTCCTGACTTTC. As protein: CASRANGANVLTF.

The CDR3 spells CASTGDIPSYEQYF. The CDR3 DNA follows: TGTGCCAGCACGGGGGATATCCCCTCCTACGAGCAGTACTTC. V gene TRBV6-6 combines with J gene TRBJ2-7; TRBD2 might be the D (6 bases). CDR1 is MNHNY and CDR2 is SVGAGI in the germline V gene (reference sequence). V was shortened by 7 bases and J by 0 bases, with 13 bases between the two germline ends. This CDR3 is 14 amino acids long.

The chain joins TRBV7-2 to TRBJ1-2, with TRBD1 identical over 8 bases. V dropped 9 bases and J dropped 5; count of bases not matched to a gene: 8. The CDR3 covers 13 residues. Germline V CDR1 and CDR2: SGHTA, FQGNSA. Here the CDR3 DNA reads TGTGCCAGTCACGACAGGGGTTATTATGGCTACACCTTC. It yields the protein CASHDRGYYGYTF.

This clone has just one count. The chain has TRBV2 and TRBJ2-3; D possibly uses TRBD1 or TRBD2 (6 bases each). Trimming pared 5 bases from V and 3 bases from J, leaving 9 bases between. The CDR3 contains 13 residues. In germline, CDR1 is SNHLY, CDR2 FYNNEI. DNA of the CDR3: TGTGCCAGCAGTCGGGGGCCGACAGATACGCAGTATTTT. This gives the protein CASSRGPTDTQYF.

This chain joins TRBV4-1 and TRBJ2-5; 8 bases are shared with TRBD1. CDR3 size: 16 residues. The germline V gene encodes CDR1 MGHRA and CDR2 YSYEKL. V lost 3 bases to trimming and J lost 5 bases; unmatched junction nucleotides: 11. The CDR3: CASSQPGQGMLETQYF. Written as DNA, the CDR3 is TGCGCCAGCAGCCAGCCCGGACAGGGCATGTTGGAGACCCAGTACTTC.

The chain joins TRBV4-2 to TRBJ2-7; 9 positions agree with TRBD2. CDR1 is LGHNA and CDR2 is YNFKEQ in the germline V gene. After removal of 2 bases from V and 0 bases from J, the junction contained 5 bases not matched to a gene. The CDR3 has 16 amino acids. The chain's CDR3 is CASSQNSGGPSYEQYF. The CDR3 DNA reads TGTGCCAGCAGCCAAAATAGCGGGGGACCCTCCTACGAGCAGTACTTC.

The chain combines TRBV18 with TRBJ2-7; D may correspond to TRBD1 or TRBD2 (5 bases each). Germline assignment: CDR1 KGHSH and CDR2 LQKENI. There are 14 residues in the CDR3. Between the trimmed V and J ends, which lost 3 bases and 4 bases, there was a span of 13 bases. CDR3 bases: TGTGCCAGCTCACCGGGACCCTGGATGTACGAGCAGTACTTC. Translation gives CASSPGPWMYEQYF.

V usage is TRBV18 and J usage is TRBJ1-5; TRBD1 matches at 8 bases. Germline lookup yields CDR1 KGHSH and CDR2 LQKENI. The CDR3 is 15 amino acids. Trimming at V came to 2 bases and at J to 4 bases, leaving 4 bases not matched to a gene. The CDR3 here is CASSPTTGGNQPQHF. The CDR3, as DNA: TGTGCCAGCTCACCAACAACAGGGGGGAATCAGCCCCAGCATTTT.

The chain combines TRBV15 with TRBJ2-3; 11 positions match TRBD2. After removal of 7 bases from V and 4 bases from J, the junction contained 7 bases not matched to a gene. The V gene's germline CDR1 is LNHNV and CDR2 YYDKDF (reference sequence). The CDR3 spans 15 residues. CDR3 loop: CATTPGLAGPDTQYF. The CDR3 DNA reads TGTGCCACCACCCCTGGACTAGCGGGCCCAGATACGCAGTATTTT.

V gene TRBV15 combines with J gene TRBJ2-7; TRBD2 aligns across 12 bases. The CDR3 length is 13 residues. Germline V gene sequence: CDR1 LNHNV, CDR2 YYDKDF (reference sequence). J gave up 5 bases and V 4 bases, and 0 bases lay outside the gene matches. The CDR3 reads CATSTSGRDEQYF. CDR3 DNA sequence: TGTGCCACCAGCACTAGCGGGAGGGACGAGCAGTACTTC.

The CDR3 spells CASSLSGAEQYF. The CDR3 nucleotides read TGTGCCAGCAGTTTGAGTGGGGCCGAGCAGTACTTC. The chain couples TRBV28 to TRBJ2-7, with D possibly matching TRBD1 (5 bases). Germline CDR1 reads MDHEN; CDR2 reads SYDVKM. Trimming cost V 3 bases and J 6 bases, with 9 bases left between them. This CDR3 has 12 amino acids.

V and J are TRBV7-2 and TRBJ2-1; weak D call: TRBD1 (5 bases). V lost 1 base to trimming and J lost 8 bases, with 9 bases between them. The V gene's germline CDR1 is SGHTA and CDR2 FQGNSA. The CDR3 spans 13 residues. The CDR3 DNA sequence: TGTGCCAGCAGCTTAGTTAGGGGTTATGAGCAGTTCTTC. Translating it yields CASSLVRGYEQFF.